This TCR beta chain originates from a study of Ad26.COV2.S vaccination and SARS-CoV-2 variants. Treatment in this sample: some 19 received Ad26.COV2.S at low or high dose, single or two shots; five or six received placebo; per-sample allocation not given. Repertoires come from day 63 after the first vaccine or placebo injection. Assay used: immunoSEQ multiplex PCR; TCRdb lists only in-frame clones, some missing. The repertoire holds about 400,000 clones, with 92% as singletons. This specimen consisted of peripheral blood, obtained in a trial of Ad26.COV2.S vaccine versus placebo. The TCR comes from a person between 18 and 60 years old who received the Ad26.COV2.S COVID-19 vaccine or a placebo.

CDR3 coding DNA: TGCGCCAGCAGCCACGGACTTCCCCCTAGCACAGATACGCAGTATTTT. This gives the protein CASSHGLPPSTDTQYF. The chain joins TRBV4-3 to TRBJ2-3, with D possibly matching TRBD2 (5 bases). In germline, CDR1 is LGHNA, CDR2 YSLEER. The CDR3 loop spans 16 amino acids. V was shortened by 3 bases and J by 0 bases, with 13 bases between the two germline ends.